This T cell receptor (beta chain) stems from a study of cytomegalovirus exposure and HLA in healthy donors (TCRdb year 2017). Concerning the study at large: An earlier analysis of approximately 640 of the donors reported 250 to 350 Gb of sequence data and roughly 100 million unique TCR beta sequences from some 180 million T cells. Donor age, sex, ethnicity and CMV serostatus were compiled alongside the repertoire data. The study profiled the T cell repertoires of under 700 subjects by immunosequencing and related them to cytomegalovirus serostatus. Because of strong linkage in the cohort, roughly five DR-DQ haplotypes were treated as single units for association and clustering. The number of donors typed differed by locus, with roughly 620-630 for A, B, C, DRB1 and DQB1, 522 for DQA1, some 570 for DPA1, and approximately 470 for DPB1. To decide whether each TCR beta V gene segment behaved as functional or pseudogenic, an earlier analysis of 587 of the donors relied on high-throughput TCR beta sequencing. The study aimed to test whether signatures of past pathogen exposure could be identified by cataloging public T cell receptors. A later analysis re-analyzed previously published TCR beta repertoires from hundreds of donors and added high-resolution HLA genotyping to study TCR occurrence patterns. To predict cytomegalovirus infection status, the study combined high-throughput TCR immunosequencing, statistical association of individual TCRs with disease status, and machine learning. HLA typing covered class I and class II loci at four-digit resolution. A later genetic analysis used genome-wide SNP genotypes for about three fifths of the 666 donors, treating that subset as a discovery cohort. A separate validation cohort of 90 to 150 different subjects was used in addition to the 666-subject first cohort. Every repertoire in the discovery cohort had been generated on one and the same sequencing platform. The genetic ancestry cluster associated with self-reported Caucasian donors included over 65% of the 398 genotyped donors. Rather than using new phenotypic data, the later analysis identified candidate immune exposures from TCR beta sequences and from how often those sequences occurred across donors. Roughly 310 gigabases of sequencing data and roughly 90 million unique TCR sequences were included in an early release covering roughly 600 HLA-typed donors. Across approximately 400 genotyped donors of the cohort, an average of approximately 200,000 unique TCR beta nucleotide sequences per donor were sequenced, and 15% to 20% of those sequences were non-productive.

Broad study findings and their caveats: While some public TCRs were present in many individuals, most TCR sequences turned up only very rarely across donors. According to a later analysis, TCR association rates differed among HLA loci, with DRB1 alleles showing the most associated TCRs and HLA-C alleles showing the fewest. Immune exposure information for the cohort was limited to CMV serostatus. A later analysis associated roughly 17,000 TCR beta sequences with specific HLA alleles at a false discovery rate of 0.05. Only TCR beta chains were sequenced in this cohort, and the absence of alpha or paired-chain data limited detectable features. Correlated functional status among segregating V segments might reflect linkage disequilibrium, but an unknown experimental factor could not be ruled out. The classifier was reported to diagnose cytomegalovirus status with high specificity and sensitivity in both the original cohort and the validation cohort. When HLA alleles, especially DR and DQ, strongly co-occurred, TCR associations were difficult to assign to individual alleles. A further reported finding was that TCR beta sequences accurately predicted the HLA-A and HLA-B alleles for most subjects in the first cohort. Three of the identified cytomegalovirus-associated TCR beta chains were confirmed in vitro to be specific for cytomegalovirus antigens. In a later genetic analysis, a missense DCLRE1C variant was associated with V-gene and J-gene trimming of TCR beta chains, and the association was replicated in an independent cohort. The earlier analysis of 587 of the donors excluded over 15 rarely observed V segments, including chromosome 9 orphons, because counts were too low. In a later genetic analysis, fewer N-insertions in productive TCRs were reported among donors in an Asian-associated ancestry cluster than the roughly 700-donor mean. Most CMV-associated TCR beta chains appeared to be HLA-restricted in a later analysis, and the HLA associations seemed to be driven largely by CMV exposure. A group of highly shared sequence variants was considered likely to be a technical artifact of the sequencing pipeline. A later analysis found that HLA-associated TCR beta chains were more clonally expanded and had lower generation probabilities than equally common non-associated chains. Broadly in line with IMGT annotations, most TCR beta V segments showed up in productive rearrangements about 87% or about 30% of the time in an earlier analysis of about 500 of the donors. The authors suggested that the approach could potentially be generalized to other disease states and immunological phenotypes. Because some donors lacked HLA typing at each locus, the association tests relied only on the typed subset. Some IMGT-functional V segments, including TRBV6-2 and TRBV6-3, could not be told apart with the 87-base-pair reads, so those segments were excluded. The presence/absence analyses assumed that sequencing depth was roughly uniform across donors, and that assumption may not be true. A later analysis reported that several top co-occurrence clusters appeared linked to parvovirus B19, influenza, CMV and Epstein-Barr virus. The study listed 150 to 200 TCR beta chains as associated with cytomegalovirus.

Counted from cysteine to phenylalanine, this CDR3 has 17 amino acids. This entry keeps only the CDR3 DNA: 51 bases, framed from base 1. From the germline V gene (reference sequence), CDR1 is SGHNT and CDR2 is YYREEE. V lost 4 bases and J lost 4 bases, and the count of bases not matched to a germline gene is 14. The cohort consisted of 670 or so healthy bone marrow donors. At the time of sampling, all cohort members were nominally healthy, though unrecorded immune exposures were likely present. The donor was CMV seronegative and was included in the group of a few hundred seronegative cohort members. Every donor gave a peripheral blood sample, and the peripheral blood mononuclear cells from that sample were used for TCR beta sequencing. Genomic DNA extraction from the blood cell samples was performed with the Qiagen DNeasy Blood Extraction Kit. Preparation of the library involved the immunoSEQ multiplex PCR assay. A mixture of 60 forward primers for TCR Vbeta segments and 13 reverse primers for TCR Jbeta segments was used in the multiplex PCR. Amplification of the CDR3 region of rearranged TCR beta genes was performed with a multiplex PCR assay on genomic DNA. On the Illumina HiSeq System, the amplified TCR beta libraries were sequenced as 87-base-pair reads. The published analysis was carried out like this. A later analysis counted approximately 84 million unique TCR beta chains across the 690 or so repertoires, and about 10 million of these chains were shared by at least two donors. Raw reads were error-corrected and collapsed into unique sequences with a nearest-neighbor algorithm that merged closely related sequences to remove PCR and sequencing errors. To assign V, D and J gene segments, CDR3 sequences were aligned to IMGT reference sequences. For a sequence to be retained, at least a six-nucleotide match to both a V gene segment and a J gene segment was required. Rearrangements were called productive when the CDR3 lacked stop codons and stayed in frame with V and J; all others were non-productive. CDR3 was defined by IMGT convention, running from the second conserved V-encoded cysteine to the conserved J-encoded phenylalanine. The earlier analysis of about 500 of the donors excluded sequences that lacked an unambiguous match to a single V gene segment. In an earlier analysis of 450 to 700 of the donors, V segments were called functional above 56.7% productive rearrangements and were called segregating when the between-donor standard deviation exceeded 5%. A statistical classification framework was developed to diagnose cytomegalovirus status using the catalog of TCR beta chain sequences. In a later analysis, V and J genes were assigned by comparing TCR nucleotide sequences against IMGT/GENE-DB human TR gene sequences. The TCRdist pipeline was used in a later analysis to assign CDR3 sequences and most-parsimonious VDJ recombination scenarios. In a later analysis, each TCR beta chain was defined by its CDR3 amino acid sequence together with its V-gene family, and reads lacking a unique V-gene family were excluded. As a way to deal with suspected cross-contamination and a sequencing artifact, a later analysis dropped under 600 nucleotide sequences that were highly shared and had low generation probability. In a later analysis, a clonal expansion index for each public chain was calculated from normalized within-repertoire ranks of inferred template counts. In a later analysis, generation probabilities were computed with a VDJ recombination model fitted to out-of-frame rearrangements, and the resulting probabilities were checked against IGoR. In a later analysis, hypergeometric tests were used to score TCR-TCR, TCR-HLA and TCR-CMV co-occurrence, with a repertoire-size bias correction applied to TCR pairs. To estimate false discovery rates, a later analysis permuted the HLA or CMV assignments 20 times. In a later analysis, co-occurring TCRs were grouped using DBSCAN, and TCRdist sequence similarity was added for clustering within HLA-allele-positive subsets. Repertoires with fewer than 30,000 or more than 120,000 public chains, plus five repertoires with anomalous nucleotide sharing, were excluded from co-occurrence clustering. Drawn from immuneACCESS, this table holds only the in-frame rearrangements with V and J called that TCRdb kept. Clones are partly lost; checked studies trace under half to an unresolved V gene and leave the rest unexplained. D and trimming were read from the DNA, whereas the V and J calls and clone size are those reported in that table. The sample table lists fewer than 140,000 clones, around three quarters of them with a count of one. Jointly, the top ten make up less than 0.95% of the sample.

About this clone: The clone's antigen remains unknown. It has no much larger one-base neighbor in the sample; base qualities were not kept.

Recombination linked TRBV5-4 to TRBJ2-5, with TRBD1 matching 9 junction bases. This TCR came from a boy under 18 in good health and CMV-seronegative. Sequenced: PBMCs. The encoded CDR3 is CASSPGTGISIGETQYF. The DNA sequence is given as TGTGCCAGCAGCCCCGGGACAGGGATATCGATCGGAGAGACCCAGTACTTC. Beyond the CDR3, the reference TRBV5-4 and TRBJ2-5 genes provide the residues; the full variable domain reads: ETGVTQSPTHLIKTRGQQVTLRCSSQSGHNTVSWYQQALGQGPQFIFQYYREEENGRGNFPPRFSGLQFPNYSSELNVNALELDDSALYLCASSPGTGISIGETQYFGPGTRLLVL.